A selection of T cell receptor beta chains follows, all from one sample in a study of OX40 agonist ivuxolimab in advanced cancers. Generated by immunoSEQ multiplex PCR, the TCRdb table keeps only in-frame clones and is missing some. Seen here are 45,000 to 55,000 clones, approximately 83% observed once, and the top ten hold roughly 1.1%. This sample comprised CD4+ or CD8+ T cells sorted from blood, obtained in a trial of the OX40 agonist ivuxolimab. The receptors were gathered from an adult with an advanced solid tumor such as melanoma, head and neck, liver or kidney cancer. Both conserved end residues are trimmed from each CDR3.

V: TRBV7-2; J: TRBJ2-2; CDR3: ASSFGGGTGELF
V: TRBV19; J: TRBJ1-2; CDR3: ASSTWTGRDGYT
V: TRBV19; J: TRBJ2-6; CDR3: ASTEARSSGANVLT
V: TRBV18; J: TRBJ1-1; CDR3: ASSPLDSKNTEAF
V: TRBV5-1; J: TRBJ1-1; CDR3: ASSFDGLNTEAF
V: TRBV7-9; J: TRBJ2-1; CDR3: ASSLDLNEQF
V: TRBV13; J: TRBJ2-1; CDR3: ASSLIRSGGTWGSSYNEQF
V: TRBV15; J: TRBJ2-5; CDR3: ATSREGLAGGYSETQY
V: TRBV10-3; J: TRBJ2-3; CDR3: AIAASGGTDTQY
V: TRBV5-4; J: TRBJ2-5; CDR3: ASSQGRGGQY
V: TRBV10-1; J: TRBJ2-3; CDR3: ASSASTSGGTDTQY
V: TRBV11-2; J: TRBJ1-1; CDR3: ASSRDRERAF
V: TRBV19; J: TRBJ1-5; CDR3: ASSIAGVQPQH
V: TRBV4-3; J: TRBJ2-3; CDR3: ASSQVLEGLQY
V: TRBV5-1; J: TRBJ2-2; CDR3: ASSFRGPDTGELF
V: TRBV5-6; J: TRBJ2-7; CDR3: ASSLRTYEQY
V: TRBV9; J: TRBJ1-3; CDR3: ASSVGDRAGNTIY
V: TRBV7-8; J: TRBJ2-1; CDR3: ASSLTYEQF
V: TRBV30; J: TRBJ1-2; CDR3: ASLRSGYGYT
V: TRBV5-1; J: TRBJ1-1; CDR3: ASSGGGLLNTEAF
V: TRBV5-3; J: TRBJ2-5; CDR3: ARSLGGPQGETQY
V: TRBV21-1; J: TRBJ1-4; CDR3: ASSKVRGEKLF
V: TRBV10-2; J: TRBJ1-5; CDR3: ASSERVGQPQH
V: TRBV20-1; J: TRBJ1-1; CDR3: SAPMETEAF
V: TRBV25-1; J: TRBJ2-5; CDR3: ASFGGPRSRETQY
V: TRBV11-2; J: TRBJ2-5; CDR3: ASSLDGSGVETQY
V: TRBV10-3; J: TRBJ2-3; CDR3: AISESDTQY
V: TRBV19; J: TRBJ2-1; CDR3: ASSTPRGAGGSYNEQF
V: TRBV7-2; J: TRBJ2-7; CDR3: ASSPQPSRLSYEQY
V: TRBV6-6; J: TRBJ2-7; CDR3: ASSYSSLYEQY
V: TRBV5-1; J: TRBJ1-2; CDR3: ASSSPGTGYGYT
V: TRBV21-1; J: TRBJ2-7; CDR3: ASSRQQY
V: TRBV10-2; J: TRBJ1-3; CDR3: ASSEFSGNTIY
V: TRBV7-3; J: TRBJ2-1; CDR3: ASSPGAGQKQF
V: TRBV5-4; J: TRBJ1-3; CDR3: ASSKKRQGSGNTIY
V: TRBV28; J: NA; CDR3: ASSLGRKAYEQY
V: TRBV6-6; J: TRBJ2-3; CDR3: ASRQRDRVSDTQY
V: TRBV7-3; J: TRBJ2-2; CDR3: ASSAPGLASNTGELF
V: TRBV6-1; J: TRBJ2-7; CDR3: ASSELDIDEQY
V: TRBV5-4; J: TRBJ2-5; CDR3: ASSFGTRTETQY
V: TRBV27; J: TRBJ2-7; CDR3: ASSLPLQGAVDPPYEQY
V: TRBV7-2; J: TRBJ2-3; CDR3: ASSLAGQGTDTQY
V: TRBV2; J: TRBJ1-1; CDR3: ATRQSYIEAF
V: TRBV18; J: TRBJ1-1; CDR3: ASSPRTGAFEAF
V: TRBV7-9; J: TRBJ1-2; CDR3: ASSRDGGYT
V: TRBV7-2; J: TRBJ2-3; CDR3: ASSFGGGGADTQY
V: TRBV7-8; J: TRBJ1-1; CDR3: ASSVPRALNTEAF
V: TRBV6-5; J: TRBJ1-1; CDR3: ASSYEVNTEAF
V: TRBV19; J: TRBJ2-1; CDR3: ASSIGLAGGPYNEQF
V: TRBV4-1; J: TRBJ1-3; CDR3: ASSQDLSRGAAGNTIY
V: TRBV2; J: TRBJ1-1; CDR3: ASSGMQGVTEAF
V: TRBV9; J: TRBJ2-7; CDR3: ASSALAGAYEQY